Following are 14 T cell receptor beta chains from one sample sequenced in a study of T cells in Graves' hyperthyroidism and ophthalmopathy. RNA transcripts yielded amplified TCR beta CDR3 regions. The HTBI set primed first-round TCR CDR3 RT-PCR. TCRdb passed the multiplex PCR reads through MiXCR, listing each CDR3 protein once. Of about 610,000 distinct CDR3 sequences in the sample, 14% to 15% were seen once. Sequenced sample: blood. The source of these receptors is a woman in her thirties or forties with Graves' ophthalmopathy.

The chain uses TRBV20-1 and TRBJ2-7; a weak D match, TRBD2 (6 bases). The CDR3 covers 16 residues. The V end was cut by 2 bases, the J end by 2 bases, with 19 bases between. Germline V gene lookup returns CDR1 DFQATT and CDR2 SNEGSKA (reference sequence). CDR3 region: CSARSSSGVITYEQYF. DNA for the CDR3: TGCAGTGCTAGATCCAGTTCGGGGGTCATCACCTACGAGCAGTACTTC.

This clonotype was seen ten or more times. The chain is built from TRBV28 and TRBJ2-5, with 15 bases aligning to TRBD2. With V trimmed by 7 bases and J by 5 bases, 5 bases remained unmatched. Germline CDR1 MDHEN, CDR2 SYDVKM. There are 15 residues in the CDR3. CDR3 amino acids: CASTRTSGRVETQYF. CDR3 bases: TGTGCCAGCACACGGACTAGCGGGAGGGTGGAGACCCAGTACTTC.

The chain has TRBV11-2 and TRBJ2-5, with 8 positions matching TRBD2. The V gene end was trimmed by 1 base and the J gene end by 1 base; junction bases not matched to a gene: 14. CDR1 and CDR2 from the germline V gene are SGHAT and FQNNGV. The CDR3 length is 19 residues. The CDR3 sequence is CASSLVMGLGAGGQETQYF. In DNA, the CDR3 is TGTGCCAGCAGCTTAGTAATGGGACTCGGTGCGGGGGGCCAAGAGACCCAGTACTTC. The full variable domain, completed using reference TRBV11-2 and TRBJ2-5, is EAGVAQSPRYKIIEKRQSVAFWCNPISGHATLYWYQQILGQGPKLLIQFQNNGVVDDSQLPKDRFSAERLKGVDSTLKIQPAKLEDSAVYLCASSLVMGLGAGGQETQYFGPGTRLLVL.

This clonotype was counted at least ten times. This chain uses TRBV28 with TRBJ2-7; TRBD1 agrees at 7 bases. With 5 bases clipped from V and 4 bases from J, the junction kept 11 bases outside the gene matches. The CDR3 totals 15 residues. Germline V CDR1 and CDR2: MDHEN, SYDVKM. The CDR3 here is CASSTDRDNFYEQYF. The CDR3 DNA follows: TGTGCCAGCAGTACCGACAGGGATAATTTTTACGAGCAGTACTTC.

This clonotype was recorded at least ten times. The J gene is TRBJ2-7, the V gene TRBV28; 8 nucleotides match TRBD1. The CDR3 is made up of 17 amino acids. Germline CDR1 and CDR2: MDHEN and SYDVKM. V was clipped by 7 bases and J by 0 bases; unmatched bases: 14. The CDR3 DNA is TGTGCCAGCATCGCTCCAGGGGGGACAGGCCACTCCTACGAGCAGTACTTC. As protein: CASIAPGGTGHSYEQYF.

This sequence joins TRBV20-1 and TRBJ2-7; D not resolved. The CDR3 has 14 residues. Germline V gives CDR1 DFQATT, CDR2 SNEGSKA (reference sequence). Between the trimmed V and J ends, which lost 0 bases and 4 bases, there was a span of 13 bases. The CDR3 DNA follows: TGCAGTGCTAGAGACCCTCGTAAGAATTACGAGCAGTACTTC. This sequence encodes CSARDPRKNYEQYF.

This clonotype was observed a few times. The V gene is TRBV6-1, the J gene TRBJ1-6; 9 bases align to TRBD1. Germline CDR1 and CDR2: MNHNS and SASEGT. J lost 7 bases, V lost 7 bases, and 8 bases had no gene match. The CDR3 sequence is 15 residues long. CDR3 in amino acids: CASTSGTGLNSPLHF. As DNA, the CDR3 is TGTGCCAGCACATCTGGGACAGGGTTAAATTCACCCCTCCACTTT.

This clonotype was seen repeatedly, ten times or more. The V gene is TRBV6-5, the J gene TRBJ2-7; either TRBD1 or TRBD2 may fit D (5 bases each). The CDR3 loop spans 14 amino acids. V was trimmed by 6 bases and J by 7 bases, leaving 19 bases between them. The germline V gene has CDR1 MNHEY and CDR2 SVGAGI. The CDR3 DNA reads TGTGCCAGCAGCACCGGGACGGCTGAATGGGAGCAGTACTTC. This codes for CASSTGTAEWEQYF.

There are many counts of this clonotype. The rearrangement links TRBV5-1 to TRBJ2-7; 12 positions match TRBD1. Germline V gene data show CDR1 as SGHRS and CDR2 as YFSETQ. This CDR3 region has 16 residues. V lost 0 bases and J lost 3; bases outside the gene matches: 4. CDR3 sequence: CASSLVGTGGNYEQYF. CDR3 coding DNA: TGCGCCAGCAGCTTGGTCGGGACAGGGGGCAACTACGAGCAGTACTTC.

There are many counts of this clonotype. V and J are TRBV6-2 or TRBV6-3 and TRBJ2-5; 7 bases match TRBD1. The length of the CDR3 is 20 residues. The germline V gene has CDR1 MNHEY and CDR2 SVGEGT. V was pared by 0 bases and J by 3 bases, with 19 bases of the junction left unmatched. In DNA, the CDR3 is TGTGCCAGCAGTTACTCAATTGGGACAGCCTTCAGGGGGTCGGAAGAGACCCAGTACTTC. It encodes CASSYSIGTAFRGSEETQYF.

This clonotype was picked up many times. This may be a read error: a much more frequent sequence differs by one nucleotide. V usage is TRBV12-3 or TRBV12-4 and J usage is TRBJ1-2; D remains unclear. There are 12 residues in the CDR3. CDR3 loop: CASRETGYGHTF. The CDR3 DNA follows: TGTGCCAGCAGGGAAACTGGATATGGCCACACCTTC.

The table lists this clonotype with many counts. The rearrangement joins TRBV20-1 to TRBJ1-5, with TRBD1 as a possible D gene (5 bases). Trimming removed 8 bases at V and 6 bases at J, with 23 bases between. The germline CDR1 and CDR2 sequences are DFQATT and SNEGSKA (reference sequence). This CDR3 comprises 15 residues. CDR3 coding DNA: TGCAGTACCGCCCCCCTAGACAGTACGGCTCAGCCCCAGCATTTT. Residues: CSTAPLDSTAQPQHF.

This clonotype has ten or more counts. This chain links TRBV7-2 with TRBJ2-7; 7 bases are shared with TRBD1. Germline assignment: CDR1 SGHTA and CDR2 FQGNSA. This CDR3 region has 14 residues. Unmatched junction bases numbered 7, after V lost 6 bases and J lost 2 bases. This chain's CDR3 is CASSKWTGAYEQYF. The DNA of the CDR3 is TGTGCCAGCAGTAAATGGACAGGAGCCTACGAGCAGTACTTC.

This clonotype was picked up many times. The rearrangement links TRBV28 to TRBJ2-7, with D possibly matching TRBD2 (6 bases). This CDR3 comprises 13 residues. Germline V lookup: CDR1 MDHEN, CDR2 SYDVKM. V lost 3 bases and J 5 bases, leaving 11 bases between the germline ends. This CDR3 reads CASSLTRRNEQYF. The CDR3 DNA is TGTGCCAGCAGTTTGACTAGGAGGAACGAGCAGTACTTC.